A selection of T cell receptor beta chains follows, all from one sample in a study of T cell changes during pregnancy in multiple sclerosis. Using immunoSEQ multiplex PCR, the repertoire was profiled, and TCRdb retains in-frame clones only, with some absent. The sample includes approximately 46,000 clones, nearly 90% seen only once; the top ten take about 5.1%. This specimen was peripheral blood, taken after pregnancy. The receptors come from a female donor in good health, enrolled as a control in a pregnancy study. Each CDR3 is given with its conserved first and last residue. Each record gives: V gene, clone size, J gene, D gene, CDR3 protein, CDR3 DNA. The D gene is left open where the match is weak. The size of a clone is reported for some rows only, either as once, few or many, or as a class for expanded clones.

v_call: TRBV5-1; clone_size: NA; j_call: TRBJ1-1; d_call: TRBD1; cdr3_aa: CASSSDREEGFF; cdr3_nt: TGCGCCAGCAGCTCCGACAGGGAAGAGGGTTTCTTT
v_call: TRBV2; clone_size: NA; j_call: TRBJ2-2; d_call: NA; cdr3_aa: CASSLLRVEGSGELFF; cdr3_nt: TGTGCCAGCAGTCTTCTCAGGGTGGAGGGATCCGGGGAGCTGTTTTTT
v_call: TRBV5-1; clone_size: NA; j_call: TRBJ1-6; d_call: NA; cdr3_aa: CASSLEGGDNSPLHF; cdr3_nt: TGCGCCAGCAGCTTGGAAGGGGGGGATAATTCACCCCTCCACTTT
v_call: TRBV14; clone_size: NA; j_call: TRBJ2-7; d_call: TRBD2; cdr3_aa: CVSRTSGTHEQYF; cdr3_nt: TGTGTCTCAAGGACTAGCGGGACCCACGAGCAGTACTTC
v_call: TRBV4-1; clone_size: NA; j_call: TRBJ1-1; d_call: NA; cdr3_aa: CASSQGELGGVKRTEAFF; cdr3_nt: TGCGCCAGCAGCCAGGGCGAACTGGGCGGGGTTAAGCGGACTGAAGCTTTCTTT
v_call: TRBV6-5; clone_size: once; j_call: TRBJ2-1; d_call: NA; cdr3_aa: CASSRPGAYNEQFF; cdr3_nt: TGTGCCAGCAGCCGACCGGGGGCCTACAATGAGCAGTTCTTC
v_call: TRBV5-6; clone_size: NA; j_call: TRBJ2-7; d_call: NA; cdr3_aa: CASGAGKGEQYF; cdr3_nt: TGTGCCAGCGGGGCAGGGAAAGGCGAGCAGTACTTC
v_call: TRBV6-1; clone_size: NA; j_call: TRBJ2-5; d_call: NA; cdr3_aa: CASSEAETQYF; cdr3_nt: TGTGCCAGCAGTGAGGCAGAGACCCAGTACTTC
v_call: TRBV7-2; clone_size: NA; j_call: TRBJ2-1; d_call: TRBD2; cdr3_aa: CASNPRGGPSYNEQFF; cdr3_nt: TGTGCCAGCAACCCCCGGGGGGGGCCTTCCTACAATGAGCAGTTCTTC
v_call: TRBV30; clone_size: few; j_call: TRBJ2-2; d_call: NA; cdr3_aa: CAWGGFSNTGELFF; cdr3_nt: TGTGCCTGGGGAGGGTTCTCGAACACCGGGGAGCTGTTTTTT
v_call: TRBV6-6; clone_size: few; j_call: TRBJ1-1; d_call: NA; cdr3_aa: CASTPTVRMDTEAFF; cdr3_nt: TGTGCCAGCACTCCGACAGTTCGTATGGACACTGAAGCTTTCTTT
v_call: TRBV5-1; clone_size: NA; j_call: TRBJ2-3; d_call: NA; cdr3_aa: CASSLGGGGPTYDTQYF; cdr3_nt: TGCGCCAGCAGCTTGGGGGGAGGCGGGCCCACATATGATACGCAGTATTTT
v_call: TRBV4-3; clone_size: NA; j_call: TRBJ2-5; d_call: NA; cdr3_aa: CASSQGQQETQYF; cdr3_nt: TGCGCCAGCAGCCAAGGACAGCAAGAGACCCAGTACTTC
v_call: TRBV15; clone_size: once; j_call: TRBJ1-2; d_call: NA; cdr3_aa: CATSRDDTNYGYTF; cdr3_nt: TGTGCCACCAGCAGAGATGACACTAACTATGGCTACACCTTC
v_call: TRBV9; clone_size: NA; j_call: TRBJ2-1; d_call: TRBD2; cdr3_aa: CASSTRGGAWNEQFF; cdr3_nt: TGTGCCAGCAGCACCCGCGGGGGGGCTTGGAATGAGCAGTTCTTC
v_call: TRBV9; clone_size: NA; j_call: TRBJ1-6; d_call: TRBD1; cdr3_aa: CASSLGTGGAFNSPLHF; cdr3_nt: TGTGCCAGCAGCCTCGGGACAGGGGGCGCCTTTAATTCACCCCTCCACTTT
v_call: TRBV2; clone_size: NA; j_call: TRBJ2-5; d_call: TRBD1; cdr3_aa: CASNYDRVQETQYF; cdr3_nt: TGTGCCAGCAATTATGACAGGGTACAAGAGACCCAGTACTTC
v_call: TRBV29-1; clone_size: NA; j_call: TRBJ2-7; d_call: NA; cdr3_aa: CSVELPKSSYEQYF; cdr3_nt: TGCAGCGTCGAGCTACCGAAGAGCTCCTACGAGCAGTACTTC
v_call: TRBV5-1; clone_size: NA; j_call: TRBJ1-2; d_call: TRBD1; cdr3_aa: CASSLSGQGSSGGYTF; cdr3_nt: TGCGCCAGCAGCCTAAGCGGACAGGGGTCGTCGGGTGGCTACACCTTC
v_call: TRBV27; clone_size: NA; j_call: TRBJ2-7; d_call: TRBD1; cdr3_aa: CASSRPLTGNEQYF; cdr3_nt: TGTGCCAGCAGTCGGCCACTGACAGGGAACGAGCAGTACTTC
v_call: TRBV5-6; clone_size: NA; j_call: TRBJ2-7; d_call: NA; cdr3_aa: CASSRTGTSGEQYF; cdr3_nt: TGTGCCAGCAGCCGCACCGGGACATCAGGTGAGCAGTACTTC
v_call: TRBV5-4; clone_size: NA; j_call: TRBJ1-2; d_call: NA; cdr3_aa: CASSLATGMDGYTF; cdr3_nt: TGTGCCAGCAGCTTGGCCACAGGGATGGATGGCTACACCTTC
v_call: TRBV7-2; clone_size: NA; j_call: TRBJ2-1; d_call: TRBD1; cdr3_aa: CASSFWTGTNEQFF; cdr3_nt: TGTGCCAGCAGCTTTTGGACAGGGACCAATGAGCAGTTCTTC
v_call: TRBV7-9; clone_size: NA; j_call: TRBJ1-1; d_call: NA; cdr3_aa: CASSLPIGLGDTEAFF; cdr3_nt: TGTGCCAGCAGCTTACCGATTGGGCTAGGGGACACTGAAGCTTTCTTT
v_call: TRBV23-1; clone_size: NA; j_call: TRBJ2-1; d_call: TRBD1; cdr3_aa: CASSRSTGQRTYNEQFF; cdr3_nt: TGCGCCAGCAGCCGCTCGACGGGACAGAGGACCTACAATGAGCAGTTCTTC
v_call: TRBV4-3; clone_size: NA; j_call: TRBJ1-1; d_call: NA; cdr3_aa: CASSQDRGGTEAFF; cdr3_nt: TGCGCCAGCAGCCAAGATCGAGGGGGAACTGAAGCTTTCTTT
v_call: TRBV10-1; clone_size: NA; j_call: TRBJ2-2; d_call: TRBD2; cdr3_aa: CASSEGTTNTGELFF; cdr3_nt: TGCGCCAGCAGTGAGGGGACTACGAACACCGGGGAGCTGTTTTTT
v_call: TRBV7-9; clone_size: NA; j_call: TRBJ1-2; d_call: NA; cdr3_aa: CASSRDIPHGYTF; cdr3_nt: TGTGCCAGCAGCAGGGACATCCCTCACGGCTACACCTTC
v_call: TRBV5-4; clone_size: NA; j_call: TRBJ1-1; d_call: NA; cdr3_aa: CASSPPRGEAFF; cdr3_nt: TGTGCCAGCAGCCCCCCTAGGGGGGAAGCTTTCTTT
v_call: TRBV6-4; clone_size: NA; j_call: TRBJ2-1; d_call: TRBD2; cdr3_aa: CASSGNSGGESNEQFF; cdr3_nt: TGTGCCAGCAGTGGGAATAGCGGGGGTGAATCCAATGAGCAGTTCTTC
v_call: TRBV19; clone_size: NA; j_call: TRBJ2-1; d_call: NA; cdr3_aa: CASSIGAGYNEQFF; cdr3_nt: TGTGCCAGTAGTATAGGGGCTGGCTACAATGAGCAGTTCTTC
v_call: TRBV4-3; clone_size: NA; j_call: TRBJ1-6; d_call: NA; cdr3_aa: CASSQDGSSNSPLHF; cdr3_nt: TGCGCCAGCAGCCAAGATGGGAGCAGTAATTCACCCCTCCACTTT
v_call: TRBV7-2; clone_size: NA; j_call: TRBJ1-1; d_call: NA; cdr3_aa: CASSLGAALYTEAFF; cdr3_nt: TGTGCCAGCAGCTTAGGGGCAGCCCTTTACACTGAAGCTTTCTTT
v_call: TRBV4-2; clone_size: NA; j_call: TRBJ2-7; d_call: TRBD1; cdr3_aa: CASSPRTGSYYEQYF; cdr3_nt: TGTGCCAGCAGCCCCCGGACAGGGAGCTACTACGAGCAGTACTTC
v_call: TRBV6-5; clone_size: NA; j_call: TRBJ2-4; d_call: NA; cdr3_aa: CASREDRIKNIQYF; cdr3_nt: TGTGCCAGCAGAGAAGACAGGATCAAAAACATTCAGTACTTC
v_call: TRBV5-1; clone_size: NA; j_call: TRBJ1-5; d_call: NA; cdr3_aa: CASSPFGGHQPQHF; cdr3_nt: TGCGCCAGCAGCCCATTCGGGGGGCATCAGCCCCAGCATTTT
v_call: TRBV15; clone_size: once; j_call: TRBJ1-1; d_call: TRBD1; cdr3_aa: CATSRDLQGTEAFF; cdr3_nt: TGTGCCACCAGCAGAGACCTACAGGGGACTGAAGCTTTCTTT
v_call: TRBV5-1; clone_size: NA; j_call: TRBJ1-4; d_call: NA; cdr3_aa: CASSLRGDEKLFF; cdr3_nt: TGCGCCAGCAGCCTTCGGGGGGATGAAAAACTGTTTTTT
v_call: TRBV9; clone_size: NA; j_call: TRBJ2-1; d_call: NA; cdr3_aa: CASSPTQGSSGGQFF; cdr3_nt: TGTGCCAGCAGCCCCACCCAGGGGTCCTCGGGGGGGCAGTTCTTC
v_call: TRBV21-1; clone_size: NA; j_call: TRBJ2-2; d_call: NA; cdr3_aa: CASSGLAEENVNTGELFF; cdr3_nt: TGTGCCAGCAGCGGACTAGCGGAGGAAAACGTTAACACCGGGGAGCTGTTTTTT
v_call: TRBV6-5; clone_size: NA; j_call: TRBJ2-2; d_call: NA; cdr3_aa: CASSYSQRNGELFF; cdr3_nt: TGTGCCAGCAGTTACTCTCAGCGCAACGGGGAGCTGTTTTTT
v_call: TRBV10-2; clone_size: NA; j_call: TRBJ1-2; d_call: NA; cdr3_aa: CASSEIAGNYGYTF; cdr3_nt: TGCGCCAGCAGTGAAATCGCAGGGAACTATGGCTACACCTTC
v_call: TRBV28; clone_size: NA; j_call: TRBJ2-1; d_call: NA; cdr3_aa: CASSSRVGEQFF; cdr3_nt: TGTGCCAGCAGTTCTCGGGTTGGGGAGCAGTTCTTC
v_call: TRBV7-2; clone_size: few; j_call: TRBJ1-6; d_call: NA; cdr3_aa: CASSFEQGAKKTLHF; cdr3_nt: TGTGCCAGCAGCTTCGAACAGGGCGCCAAGAAAACCCTCCACTTT
v_call: TRBV4-1; clone_size: NA; j_call: TRBJ2-3; d_call: NA; cdr3_aa: CASSPPGTDTQYF; cdr3_nt: TGCGCCAGCAGCCCCCCAGGGACAGATACGCAGTATTTT
v_call: TRBV7-9; clone_size: NA; j_call: TRBJ1-2; d_call: NA; cdr3_aa: CASSPRGGRVEGGYTF; cdr3_nt: TGTGCCAGCAGCCCCCGAGGAGGGCGAGTAGAAGGTGGCTACACCTTC
v_call: TRBV6-4; clone_size: NA; j_call: TRBJ1-4; d_call: NA; cdr3_aa: CASSASEGGNEKLFF; cdr3_nt: TGTGCCAGCAGTGCCTCTGAGGGGGGGAATGAAAAACTGTTTTTT
v_call: TRBV27; clone_size: once; j_call: TRBJ2-7; d_call: NA; cdr3_aa: CASSPVGGYEQYF; cdr3_nt: TGTGCCAGCAGCCCGGTCGGCGGCTACGAGCAGTACTTC
v_call: TRBV7-2; clone_size: NA; j_call: TRBJ1-5; d_call: NA; cdr3_aa: CASSLFGGGSNQPQHF; cdr3_nt: TGTGCCAGCAGCCTATTTGGGGGGGGGAGCAATCAGCCCCAGCATTTT
v_call: TRBV7-9; clone_size: once; j_call: TRBJ2-5; d_call: TRBD2; cdr3_aa: CASSYLAGGSETQYF; cdr3_nt: TGTGCCAGCAGCTACCTAGCGGGAGGGTCAGAGACCCAGTACTTC
v_call: TRBV7-3; clone_size: NA; j_call: TRBJ1-1; d_call: NA; cdr3_aa: CASSLRFSENTEAFF; cdr3_nt: TGTGCCAGCAGCTTAAGGTTCTCAGAGAACACTGAAGCTTTCTTT
v_call: TRBV7-9; clone_size: NA; j_call: TRBJ1-5; d_call: TRBD1; cdr3_aa: CASSWGQGRNSNQPQHF; cdr3_nt: TGTGCCAGCAGCTGGGGACAGGGGAGGAATAGCAATCAGCCCCAGCATTTT
v_call: TRBV28; clone_size: NA; j_call: TRBJ1-2; d_call: NA; cdr3_aa: CASRQGYGYTF; cdr3_nt: TGTGCCAGCAGACAGGGCTATGGCTACACCTTC
v_call: TRBV20-1; clone_size: NA; j_call: TRBJ2-7; d_call: NA; cdr3_aa: CSASEYEQYF; cdr3_nt: TGCAGTGCTAGTGAGTACGAGCAGTACTTC
v_call: TRBV6-1; clone_size: once; j_call: TRBJ1-1; d_call: TRBD1; cdr3_aa: CASSDPTGADEAFF; cdr3_nt: TGTGCCAGCAGTGACCCTACAGGGGCGGATGAAGCTTTCTTT